This TCR beta chain was sequenced for a study of cytomegalovirus exposure and HLA in healthy donors. The primer mix had 60 Vbeta and 13 Jbeta primers. Assay: immunoSEQ multiplex PCR; the TCRdb copy retains only in-frame clones and omits some. In all, the sample yields around 200,000 clones. A note on this clone: The antigen is not known.

General study points: While the bulk of TCR sequences proved rare, some public TCRs turned up in many donors.

The CDR3 is 13 amino acids. V shed 1 base and J shed 4 bases, with 10 bases lying between them. Germline values: CDR1 SQVTM, CDR2 ANQGSEA. It was healthy bone marrow donors who served as donors. The chain carries TRBV29-1 and TRBJ1-2; the D gene is possibly TRBD1 (6 bases). The TCR sequence derives from a woman aged 25 to 39 in good health and CMV-seropositive. Sequencing was performed on PBMCs. The CDR3, as DNA: TGCAGCGTTGAAGGGACAGCCAGCTATGGCTACACCTTC. Translated: CSVEGTASYGYTF.